This entry lists 21 T cell receptor beta chains sequenced from one sample in a study of blood T cell repertoires in COVID-19. TCRdb's table, derived via immunoSEQ multiplex PCR, lists solely in-frame clones and lacks some. The table lists 51,000 or so clones, about 90% of them singletons, with 13% in the top ten. Sequencing was done on a sample of peripheral blood. The origin of the receptors is a man at least 80 years old with acute or convalescent COVID-19.

V and J are TRBV7-2 and TRBJ2-7, with TRBD2 as a possible D gene (6 bases). The CDR3 is made up of 13 amino acids. V dropped 5 bases and J dropped 5 bases, with 13 bases sitting between them. CDR1 and CDR2 from the germline V gene are SGHTA and FQGNSA. The CDR3 region is CASSLGTPNEQYF. CDR3 in DNA: TGTGCCAGCAGCCTCGGGACTCCCAACGAGCAGTACTTC.

This chain links TRBV14 with TRBJ1-6; D is unclear. CDR3 size: 13 residues. CDR1 and CDR2 (germline): SGHDN, FVKESK. The V end lost 4 bases, the J end lost 10 bases, and 11 bases lay between the germline ends. The CDR3 DNA reads as TGTGCCAGCAGCCCCCGCTTGGAGTCACCCCTCCACTTT. Amino acids: CASSPRLESPLHF.

The chain links TRBV3-1 (or the pseudogene TRBV3-2) to TRBJ2-5; D might be TRBD2 (7 bases). Trimming took 1 base from V and 3 from J, leaving 21 bases between them. The CDR3 is 18 residues long. Germline-derived CDR1 and CDR2 are LGHDT and YNNKEL (reference sequence). The CDR3 is CASSQVLGGGGAEETQYF. CDR3 DNA: TGTGCCAGCAGCCAAGTCCTAGGGGGGGGCGGTGCGGAAGAGACCCAGTACTTC.

The genes are TRBV28 and TRBJ1-1, with 9 positions matching TRBD1. The V segment lost 5 bases and the J segment 9 bases; nucleotides outside the gene matches: 7. Germline assignment: CDR1 MDHEN and CDR2 SYDVKM. The CDR3 consists of 13 residues. As DNA, the CDR3 is TGTGCCAGCAGTATACAGGGGGCGAAAAAAGCTTTCTTT. It translates to CASSIQGAKKAFF.

This chain joins TRBV19 and TRBJ2-7; D possibly corresponds to TRBD1 (6 bases). Trimming took 5 bases from V and 3 from J, leaving 11 bases between them. The CDR3 totals 13 residues. From germline, CDR1 is LNHDA and CDR2 SQIVND (reference sequence). The CDR3 here is CASSPTRGYEQYF. The DNA for the CDR3 is TGTGCCAGTAGTCCCACCAGGGGCTACGAGCAGTACTTC.

The chain joins TRBV7-2 to TRBJ2-2; D remains unclear. The ends were cut back, 2 bases at V and 6 bases at J, with 7 bases in the middle. Germline CDR1 SGHTA, CDR2 FQGNSA. The CDR3 has 13 amino acids. The CDR3 coding sequence is TGTGCCAGCAGCTTAACCCGCGCCGGGGAGCTGTTTTTT. Translation: CASSLTRAGELFF.

V and J are TRBV5-1 and TRBJ2-1; TRBD2 aligns across 12 bases. V dropped 4 bases and J dropped 5; count of bases not matched to a gene: 10. Germline V lookup: CDR1 SGHRS, CDR2 YFSETQ. The CDR3 has 17 residues. The CDR3 protein is CASSLSLLAGGDNEQFF. As DNA, the CDR3 is TGCGCCAGCAGCCTAAGCCTCCTAGCGGGGGGGGACAATGAGCAGTTCTTC.

The sample holds one count of this clone. The CDR3 coding sequence is TGTGCCTGGAGCGTAAGCAGGGCCAATCAGCCCCAGCATTTT. This encodes CAWSVSRANQPQHF. This chain connects TRBV30 to TRBJ1-5; tentative D call: TRBD1 (5 bases). Trimming pared 3 bases from V and 3 bases from J, leaving 12 bases between. The V gene's germline CDR1 is GTSNPN and CDR2 SVGIG (reference sequence). This CDR3 has 14 amino acids.

The chain has TRBV7-9 and TRBJ1-3; D not resolved. Germline-derived CDR1 and CDR2 are SEHNR and FQNEAQ (reference sequence). This CDR3 is built from 15 residues. The ends were cut back, 5 bases at V and 0 bases at J, with 11 bases in the middle. The CDR3 nucleotides are TGTGCCAGCAGCATGGACTTTAGCTCTGGAAACACCATATATTTT. It specifies CASSMDFSSGNTIYF.

V gene TRBV3-1 (or the pseudogene TRBV3-2) combines with J gene TRBJ2-5; a weak D match, TRBD1 (6 bases). CDR3 length equals 15 residues. Per germline, CDR1 LGHDT and CDR2 YNNKEL (reference sequence). V lost 2 bases to trimming and J lost 2 bases, with 12 bases between them. The CDR3, as DNA: TGTGCCAGCAGCCAACCAGGGGCGATACAAGAGACCCAGTACTTC. It is translated as CASSQPGAIQETQYF.

This rearrangement joins TRBV6-5 to TRBJ1-5; D might be TRBD1 (6 bases). Trimming cost V 6 bases and J 3 bases, with 12 bases left between them. The length of the CDR3 is 14 residues. The germline V gene has CDR1 MNHEY and CDR2 SVGAGI. This CDR3 reads CASSTGTLNQPQHF. DNA for the CDR3: TGTGCCAGCAGCACCGGGACACTCAATCAGCCCCAGCATTTT.

Here the CDR3 DNA reads TGTGCCAGCAGCTTGGATCCGGGAGGGGGGGAAAAACTGTTTTTT. Its protein is CASSLDPGGGEKLFF. V usage is TRBV5-4 and J usage is TRBJ1-4; the D gene is possibly TRBD1 (6 bases). Germline CDR1 and CDR2: SGHNT and YYREEE (reference sequence). V was trimmed by 0 bases and J by 8 bases, leaving 14 bases between them. This CDR3 contains 15 residues.

The gene calls are TRBV7-9 and TRBJ2-1, with 7 bases matching TRBD2. CDR1 is SEHNR, CDR2 FQNEAQ, per germline (reference sequence). The CDR3 loop spans 14 amino acids. J lost 8 bases, V lost 5 bases, and 9 bases had no gene match. This chain's CDR3 is CASSRTLSGDEQFF. The CDR3 DNA reads as TGTGCCAGCAGCCGGACCCTGAGCGGGGATGAGCAGTTCTTC.

The chain couples TRBV11-2 to TRBJ1-6; the D gene is possibly TRBD1 (5 bases). This CDR3 has 16 residues. Germline-derived CDR1 and CDR2 are SGHAT and FQNNGV. V shed 4 bases and J shed 14 bases, with 24 bases lying between them. The CDR3 nucleotides are TGTGCCAGCAGCTCATTTACCCCGGTCGGGGGGTCATCCCTCCACTTT. It codes for CASSSFTPVGGSSLHF.

The DNA for the CDR3 is TGTGCCAGCAGTATAGGAGGTGAGCAGTTCTTC. It is translated as CASSIGGEQFF. The rearrangement uses TRBV6-4 and TRBJ2-1; possibly TRBD2 for D (5 bases). V lost 5 bases, J lost 9 bases, and 8 bases lay in between. Germline CDR1 and CDR2: MRHNA and SNTAGT. The CDR3 has 11 amino acids.

The chain joins TRBV5-1 to TRBJ2-4; D is unresolved. This CDR3 region has 16 residues. Trimming took off 0 bases at V and 0 bases at J, with 10 bases between the two ends. Per germline, CDR1 SGHRS and CDR2 YFSETQ. The CDR3 region has the DNA TGCGCCAGCAGCTTGGATCTGTCTCTAGCCAAAAACATTCAGTACTTC. This sequence encodes CASSLDLSLAKNIQYF.

This sequence joins TRBV15 and TRBJ1-5, with D maybe TRBD1 (6 bases). The CDR3 is made up of 15 amino acids. V was clipped by 5 bases and J by 0 bases, with 11 bases between them. CDR1 is LNHNV and CDR2 is YYDKDF in the germline V gene (reference sequence). The CDR3, as DNA: TGTGCCACCAGCCGACAGGTTGTTAGCAATCAGCCCCAGCATTTT. Amino acids: CATSRQVVSNQPQHF.

This rearrangement joins TRBV6-6 to TRBJ1-1; 9 bases are shared with TRBD1. J gave up 5 bases and V 6 bases, and 7 bases lay outside the gene matches. Germline V CDR1 and CDR2: MNHNY, SVGAGI (reference sequence). The CDR3 is made up of 14 amino acids. The CDR3 DNA sequence: TGTGCCAGCAGAATGACAGGGGGGCGTACTGAAGCTTTCTTT. Its protein is CASRMTGGRTEAFF.

V usage is TRBV7-2 and J usage is TRBJ2-7, with D perhaps TRBD1 (6 bases). The V end was cut by 5 bases, the J end by 1 base, with 12 bases between. Germline-derived CDR1 and CDR2 are SGHTA and FQGNSA. The CDR3 has 14 residues. This CDR3 is CASSRSGQSYEQYF. CDR3 nucleotides: TGTGCCAGCAGCCGGTCAGGACAGTCCTACGAGCAGTACTTC.

The rearrangement joins TRBV29-1 to TRBJ1-2; 7 nucleotides align to TRBD1. Germline CDR1 is SQVTM and CDR2 is ANQGSEA. This CDR3 comprises 12 residues. J was trimmed by 14 bases and V by 4 bases; bases with no gene match: 13. The CDR3 bases are TGCAGCGTTGGACAGGGAGGAGTCGGTGGAACCTTC. It yields the protein CSVGQGGVGGTF.

The DNA for the CDR3 is TGCGCCAGCAGGGAGGGACAGGGGATGAACACTGAAGCTTTCTTT. Translation gives CASREGQGMNTEAFF. The V gene is TRBV10-2, the J gene TRBJ1-1; 10 nucleotides agree with TRBD1. Germline values: CDR1 WSHSY, CDR2 SAAADI. The junction had 4 bases not matched to a gene; V was cut back by 6 bases and J by 0 bases. The CDR3 has 15 amino acids.